This is a list of T cell receptor beta chains from one sample in a study of CD8+ T cells in alopecia areata. Sequencing used immunoSEQ multiplex PCR; TCRdb keeps in-frame clones, though not all of them. The sample shows under 300,000 clones, less than 80% of them seen only once. This specimen consisted of CD4+ T cells sorted from blood, obtained at week 0. These receptors were collected from a human donor with alopecia areata. Both conserved end residues are part of each CDR3. The order of the fields is J gene, V gene, clone size, CDR3 protein. The size field is filled for only some rows; it gives once, few, many or a size class.

TRBJ2-3	TRBV27	.	CASSLSLPGGGYDTQYF
TRBJ1-1	TRBV30	.	CAWKGTLRGNTEAFF
TRBJ2-5	TRBV25-1	.	CASSETQGVETQYF
TRBJ2-7	TRBV4-2	once	CASSQGGTGYEQYF
TRBJ1-1	TRBV7-2	.	CASSSRGNTEAFF
TRBJ2-5	TRBV5-1	.	CASSLVGSLGQETQYF
TRBJ2-2	TRBV27	once	CASSLRGGVGTGELFF
TRBJ2-6	TRBV9	.	CASSVAIPVAGANVLTF
TRBJ1-2	TRBV29-1	.	CSVEGLRGGYTF
TRBJ1-4	TRBV9	few	CASSVAPYDEKLFF
TRBJ1-2	TRBV4-3	few	CASSQRGGYGYTF
TRBJ2-3	TRBV30	.	CAWRVGSADTQYF
TRBJ2-7	TRBV29-1	few	CSASGTGRYEQYF
TRBJ1-6	TRBV4-2	.	CASSQDPGGNSPLHF
TRBJ2-7	TRBV30	.	CAWNPGRGVGEQYF
TRBJ1-5	TRBV27	.	CASSFTGIYQPQHF
TRBJ1-6	TRBV30	.	CAWTWDSLTSPLHF
TRBJ2-6	TRBV6-6	few	CASSYSGAGANVLTF
TRBJ1-2	TRBV30	few	CAWSPPVGGYTF
TRBJ1-3	TRBV30	.	CAWSFLSSGNTIYF
TRBJ2-7	TRBV30	.	CAWSARESRYEQYF
TRBJ2-5	TRBV2	.	CASSDGLAGVGAQYF
TRBJ2-7	TRBV7-3	.	CASSSAGGEQYF
TRBJ2-7	TRBV29-1	few	CSVDVAGHEQYF
TRBJ2-7	TRBV25-1	.	CASSSLRLTGMEQYF
TRBJ2-1	TRBV29-1	.	CSPRRLDYNEQFF
TRBJ2-7	TRBV9	.	CASSVGSRAGGTYEQYF
TRBJ2-7	TRBV6-5	.	CASSRGTSTHEQYF
TRBJ1-1	TRBV30	.	CAWSPNGYTEAFF
TRBJ2-1	TRBV9	.	CASSVGRGLANEQFF
TRBJ2-5	TRBV7-9	.	CASSHPGGQETQYF
TRBJ1-2	TRBV7-9	.	CASSLDRQGIGYGYTF
TRBJ1-1	TRBV7-2	.	CASSSDRMNTEAFF
TRBJ2-5	TRBV4-1	.	CASSQDPQRETQYF
TRBJ2-2	TRBV19	.	CASSKAANTGELFF
TRBJ1-1	TRBV12-5	.	CASGSNMNTEAFF
TRBJ2-7	TRBV7-8	.	CASSAGPRSSYEQYF
TRBJ2-3	TRBV4-1	few	CASSQRAGSTDTQYF
TRBJ1-1	TRBV18	.	CASSPQTLNTEAFF
TRBJ1-1	TRBV7-2	.	CASSFNQGKTEAFF
TRBJ2-7	TRBV7-3	.	CASSLNPGDSYEQYF
TRBJ1-5	TRBV5-6	.	CASSLGAQGQPQHF
TRBJ2-7	TRBV29-1	.	CSWSRDGYEQYF
TRBJ2-2	TRBV27	.	CASSLTSGGAHTGELFF
TRBJ1-1	TRBV29-1	few	CSAEWGATEAFF